Only a few counts were recorded for the clone carrying this T cell receptor (beta chain). Its antigen is currently unknown. Library construction for TCR beta used iRepertoire HTBI primers and Arm-PCR of CDR3 regions. TCRdb fed the multiplex PCR reads into MiXCR, producing one record per CDR3 protein. The sample comprises fewer than 450,000 distinct CDR3 sequences, less than 25% of which are singletons, and around 20% rests with the top ten. The CDR3 has 14 residues. The germline V and J ends were trimmed by 3 bases and 8 bases, with 14 bases remaining between them. The germline gives CDR1 SGHAT, CDR2 FQNNGV. The sample is drawn from a study of regulatory T cells in long-lasting Graves disease. For the study at large: Positive TSH receptor antibodies alongside over 5 years of antithyroid drugs were what marked Graves' disease as persistent.

General study points: It was in persistent disease that TRBV28, TRBJ1-2 and TRBJ2-5 were favored.

This sample's time point: persistent/refractory GD, antithyroid drugs over 5 years with positive TRAb. There was RNA extracted from PBMCs, and the TCR library was made from it. Patients came from an endocrinology department in Xi'an, China. The clonotype comes from a female donor with Graves disease. This sequence joins TRBV11-2 and TRBJ1-3, with D perhaps matching TRBD1 (6 bases). This sample comprised peripheral blood mononuclear cells (PBMCs), obtained when the disease was refractory, from a patient treated with antithyroid drugs. The CDR3 spells CASSFADRPDTIYF. The CDR3 DNA is TGTGCCAGCAGCTTTGCCGACAGGCCTGACACCATATATTTT.